One T cell receptor (beta chain) is described in this entry. Clones were sequenced by immunoSEQ multiplex PCR, and TCRdb holds only the in-frame ones, with some missing. Of roughly 180,000 clones detected, more than 85% appear once; the ten largest clones hold just over 2%. This entry comes from a study of control samples from healthy donors and cancer patients. The V gene's germline CDR1 is DFQATT and CDR2 SNEGSKA (reference sequence). The germline V and J ends were trimmed by 5 bases and 7 bases, with 11 bases remaining between them. The CDR3 is 11 amino acids. The sequence was obtained from a woman aged 40-49 years in good health. This chain uses TRBV20-1 with TRBJ1-1, with D hard to call. The sequenced material came from blood. CDR3 in DNA: TGCAGTGCTCCCGGGCCGGTTGAAGCTTTCTTT. Amino acids: CSAPGPVEAFF.